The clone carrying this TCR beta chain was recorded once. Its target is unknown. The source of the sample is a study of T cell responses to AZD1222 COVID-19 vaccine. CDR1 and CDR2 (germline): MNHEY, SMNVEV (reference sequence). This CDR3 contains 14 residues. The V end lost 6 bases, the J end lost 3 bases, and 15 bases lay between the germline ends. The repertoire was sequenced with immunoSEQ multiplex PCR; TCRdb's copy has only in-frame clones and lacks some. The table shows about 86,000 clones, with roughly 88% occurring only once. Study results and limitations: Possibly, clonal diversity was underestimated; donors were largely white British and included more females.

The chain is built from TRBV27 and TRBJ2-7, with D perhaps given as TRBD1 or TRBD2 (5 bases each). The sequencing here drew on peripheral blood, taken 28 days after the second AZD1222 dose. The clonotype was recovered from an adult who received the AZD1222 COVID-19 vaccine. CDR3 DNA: TGTGCCAGCAGCCCGGGACGGACGTTCTACGAGCAGTACTTC. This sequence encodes CASSPGRTFYEQYF.